These T cell receptor beta chains were read from a single sample in a study of T cell responses to AZD1222 COVID-19 vaccine. Here immunoSEQ multiplex PCR was the method, and the copy in TCRdb shows in-frame clones only, minus some. This table holds more than 70,000 clones, roughly 84% found once. Source: peripheral blood, taken on day 0 of AZD1222 vaccination. The receptors derive from an adult in good health. Each CDR3 is given with its conserved first and last residue. Size is omitted from some rows. Given values are once, few, many or a class for expanded clones.

cdr3_aa	clone_size	v_call	j_call
CASSGPDFTDTQYF	NA	TRBV10-2	TRBJ2-3
CASSQVGSGGYNEQFF	NA	TRBV4-1	TRBJ2-1
CASSSSAGTQYF	few	TRBV6-4	TRBJ2-3
CASSQELSFSYNEQFF	NA	TRBV3-1/TRBV3-2	TRBJ2-1
CASLKGPEAFF	NA	TRBV5-4	TRBJ1-1
CASSPRSSGNTIYF	NA	TRBV7-2	TRBJ1-3
CASSQRDRAPFNEKLFF	NA	TRBV6-6	TRBJ1-4
CASSGQPNTEAFF	NA	TRBV6-2/TRBV6-3	TRBJ1-1
CASSLLAGGGNTIYF	NA	TRBV7-2	TRBJ1-3
CASSLSGQVAFF	NA	TRBV4-3	TRBJ1-1
CASSPADRALYEQYF	NA	TRBV25-1	TRBJ2-7
CASSLGLGNIQYF	NA	TRBV5-1	TRBJ2-4
CASSPRDRNNEQFF	few	TRBV5-5	TRBJ2-1
CASSQDRGLGAEQYF	NA	TRBV4-3	TRBJ2-7
CASSFQGLDTEAFF	NA	TRBV27	TRBJ1-1
CASSLRTGQFF	NA	TRBV12-3/TRBV12-4	TRBJ2-1
CASGPRTGGNTEAFF	NA	TRBV27	TRBJ1-1
CASSVATLDSGTIYF	NA	TRBV9	TRBJ1-3
CASSWDLNYGYTF	once	TRBV11-2	TRBJ1-2
CASTWGAGTEAFF	NA	TRBV28	TRBJ1-1
CASSQMLGDTQYF	NA	TRBV12-3/TRBV12-4	TRBJ2-3
CASSDTQAVYNSPLHF	NA	TRBV2	TRBJ1-6
CSASRAGNTIYF	once	TRBV20-1	TRBJ1-3
CASSVGSPNTEAFF	NA	TRBV9	TRBJ1-1